These 19 T cell receptor beta chains originate from one sample sequenced in a study of shared clonotypes between healthy human individuals. The protocol was immunoSEQ multiplex PCR, while the TCRdb copy is restricted to in-frame clones and leaves out a portion. The table includes about 680,000 clones, under 80% detected once. Sequenced input: memory CD4+ T cells sorted from blood. Subset of the sample: CD45RA-negative fraction. The source of these receptors is a woman in her 30s in good health.

The V and J genes are TRBV2 and TRBJ2-3, with 10 bases lining up with TRBD2. CDR1 and CDR2 (germline): SNHLY, FYNNEI. This CDR3 is 15 amino acids long. The V segment lost 8 bases and the J segment 4 bases; nucleotides outside the gene matches: 9. CDR3 in amino acids: CASSPSGRISDTQYF. CDR3 in DNA: TGTGCCAGCTCCCCTAGCGGGAGAATTTCAGATACGCAGTATTTT.

Concerning this clone: Other DNA sequences in the same sample also yield this CDR3. The rearrangement uses TRBV19 and TRBJ2-5; tentatively, D is TRBD1 or TRBD2 (6 bases each). Trimming took 6 bases from V and 5 from J, leaving 13 bases between them. Germline lookup yields CDR1 LNHDA and CDR2 SQIVND (reference sequence). The CDR3 length is 13 residues. The CDR3 sequence is CASSLQGLETQYF. In DNA form, the CDR3 reads TGTGCCAGTAGCTTACAGGGACTGGAGACCCAGTACTTC.

The rearrangement links TRBV29-1 to TRBJ2-1, with 10 positions matching TRBD2. CDR1 and CDR2 (germline): SQVTM, ANQGSEA. The CDR3 loop spans 16 amino acids. J was trimmed by 4 bases and V by 4 bases; bases with no gene match: 10. The CDR3 is CSVAPSGLAIYNEQFF. The CDR3 DNA sequence: TGCAGCGTTGCACCATCGGGACTAGCGATTTACAATGAGCAGTTCTTC.

This chain uses TRBV4-1 with TRBJ2-1, with 8 bases lining up with TRBD1. Losses at the gene ends were 1 base for V and 15 bases for J; bases not matched to a gene: 17. The germline CDR1 and CDR2 sequences are MGHRA and YSYEKL. CDR3 length: 16 residues. The CDR3 DNA reads as TGCGCCAGCAGCCAAGTTCTTGGACAGGGAGAGCCAGATCGGTTCTTC. It is translated as CASSQVLGQGEPDRFF.

Many counts were recorded for this clone. V usage is TRBV15 and J usage is TRBJ1-1; possibly TRBD1 for D (6 bases). The CDR3 consists of 15 residues. Trimming took off 1 base at V and 7 bases at J, with 16 bases between the two ends. CDR1 LNHNV and CDR2 YYDKDF come from the germline V gene (reference sequence). CDR3 residues: CATSRGVGVQGEAFF. The DNA for the CDR3 is TGTGCCACCAGCAGAGGTGTGGGGGTACAGGGTGAAGCTTTCTTT.

This clone was observed a single time. This may be a read error: a much more frequent sequence differs by one nucleotide. This chain joins TRBV5-5 and TRBJ1-1; D not certain. V lost 1 base and J lost 0, with 13 bases in between. The CDR3 spans 16 residues. The germline V gene encodes CDR1 SGHKS and CDR2 YYEKEE (reference sequence). The CDR3, as DNA: TGTGCCAGCAGCTTGATCGCAGGAGCTATGAACACTGAAGCTTTCTTT. Protein product: CASSLIAGAMNTEAFF.

The chain joins TRBV11-1 to TRBJ1-2; D is undetermined. The V and J ends lost 6 bases and 6 bases respectively, with 20 bases between them. CDR1 and CDR2 (germline): SGHAT, FQDESV (reference sequence). CDR3 size: 15 residues. CDR3 sequence reads: CASSPWEDPLNGYTF. DNA for the CDR3: TGTGCCAGCAGTCCCTGGGAGGACCCGCTGAATGGCTACACCTTC.

The CDR3 DNA sequence: TGTGCCAGCAGTACCGGGACAGGGGTTTCAGATACGCAGTATTTT. Protein sequence: CASSTGTGVSDTQYF. The V gene is TRBV5-8, the J gene TRBJ2-3; TRBD1 matches at 10 bases. The V segment lost 5 bases and the J segment 4 bases; nucleotides outside the gene matches: 7. The germline V gene encodes CDR1 SGHTS and CDR2 YDEGEE. This CDR3 contains 15 residues. The variable domain in full, with the rest retrieved from reference TRBV5-8 and TRBJ2-3, is EAGVTQSPTHLIKTRGQQATLRCSPISGHTSVYWYQQALGLGLQFLLWYDEGEERNRGNFPPRFSGRQFPNYSSELNVNALELEDSALYLCASSTGTGVSDTQYFGPGTRLTVL.

In the case of this clone: Other DNA sequences in this specimen translate into the identical CDR3. The V call is TRBV10-2, the J call TRBJ1-1, with D hard to call. The length of the CDR3 is 11 residues. With 6 bases removed from V and 2 bases from J, the gap between germline ends came to 4 bases. Germline-derived CDR1 and CDR2 are WSHSY and SAAADI. CDR3: CASSGNTEAFF. Written as DNA, the CDR3 is TGCGCCAGCAGCGGAAACACTGAAGCTTTCTTT.

This clone was found many times. V usage is TRBV25-1 and J usage is TRBJ2-3; 7 bases are shared with TRBD2. The CDR3 length is 14 residues. V shed 7 bases and J 3 bases; nucleotides not matched to a gene: 7. Germline values: CDR1 MGHDK, CDR2 SYGVNS. CDR3 residues: CASTGTLATDTQYF. CDR3 nucleotides: TGTGCCAGCACCGGAACACTAGCGACAGATACGCAGTATTTT.

This clone was found a few times. The V gene is TRBV5-1, the J gene TRBJ2-1; 8 nucleotides match TRBD2. J lost 9 bases, V lost 0 bases, and 11 bases had no gene match. The CDR3 is 16 residues long. Germline V gene data show CDR1 as SGHRS and CDR2 as YFSETQ. CDR3 coding DNA: TGCGCCAGCAGCTTGGCTGCGGGAGGATCCGAGGGTGAGCAGTTCTTC. It specifies CASSLAAGGSEGEQFF.

The rearrangement joins TRBV29-1 to TRBJ2-7; no definite D call. V was clipped by 5 bases and J by 1 base, with 9 bases between them. Germline loops: CDR1 SQVTM, CDR2 ANQGSEA. CDR3 size: 12 residues. The CDR3 DNA is TGCAGCGTTAAATCGCCATCCTACGAGCAGTACTTC. It codes for CSVKSPSYEQYF.

In its sample, this clone was seen a few times. The V call is TRBV9, the J call TRBJ2-7, with D possibly matching TRBD2 (5 bases). The CDR3 length is 14 residues. V lost 0 bases to trimming and J lost 5 bases, with 12 bases between them. The V gene's germline CDR1 is SGDLS and CDR2 YYNGEE. The CDR3 DNA reads TGTGCCAGCAGCGTAGCTGGGAATAGCGACGAGCAGTACTTC. Its translation is CASSVAGNSDEQYF.

This clone was counted at least ten times. The CDR3 nucleotides are TGTGCCAGCAGTTTACAGGGGCAGGTGTCGTCGGCTTTCTTT. The encoded protein is CASSLQGQVSSAFF. J is TRBJ1-1 and V is TRBV6-6; 7 bases match TRBD1. V shed 4 bases, J shed 11 bases, and the junction held 13 bases outside the gene matches. Germline V gives CDR1 MNHNY, CDR2 SVGAGI (reference sequence). The CDR3 sequence is 14 residues long.

The chain recombines TRBV5-6 with TRBJ1-5; TRBD1 is a possible D gene (5 bases). CDR3 length equals 14 residues. Germline CDR1 and CDR2: SGHDT and YYEEEE. The V and J ends lost 2 bases and 3 bases respectively, with 9 bases between them. The CDR3 is CASSFGGDNQPQHF. CDR3 bases: TGTGCCAGCAGCTTTGGGGGGGACAATCAGCCCCAGCATTTT.

The rearrangement joins TRBV20-1 to TRBJ2-7; no clear D. The V end lost 6 bases, the J end lost 3 bases, and 9 bases lay between the germline ends. The CDR3 consists of 11 residues. From germline, CDR1 is DFQATT and CDR2 SNEGSKA (reference sequence). CDR3 sequence reads: CSAGSGYEQYF. The CDR3 DNA reads TGCAGTGCGGGGTCTGGCTACGAGCAGTACTTC.

To note about this clone: This specimen includes other DNA sequences encoding the same CDR3. V is TRBV19 and J is TRBJ1-2; 7 nucleotides line up with TRBD1. Germline-derived CDR1 and CDR2 are LNHDA and SQIVND (reference sequence). The CDR3 spans 14 residues. The J segment lost 2 bases and the V segment lost 4 bases, leaving 4 bases of the junction unmatched. The CDR3 nucleotides are TGTGCCAGTAGTACGGGGACAGAAAACTATGGCTACACCTTC. Residues: CASSTGTENYGYTF.

The genes are TRBV5-1 and TRBJ2-1; D is unclear. V gave up 2 bases and J gave up 6 bases, with 15 bases separating them. The CDR3 sequence is 15 residues long. Looked up from germline, CDR1 is SGHRS and CDR2 is YFSETQ. The CDR3 here is CASSFTGSKFNEQFF. DNA of the CDR3: TGCGCCAGCAGCTTTACGGGTTCAAAGTTCAATGAGCAGTTCTTC. The full variable domain, completed using reference TRBV5-1 and TRBJ2-1, is KAGVTQTPRYLIKTRGQQVTLSCSPISGHRSVSWYQQTPGQGLQFLFEYFSETQRNKGNFPGRFSGRQFSNSRSEMNVSTLELGDSALYLCASSFTGSKFNEQFFGPGTRLTVL.

This chain joins TRBV6-6 and TRBJ2-5, with D perhaps matching TRBD2 (6 bases). CDR1 and CDR2 (germline): MNHNY, SVGAGI (reference sequence). V gave up 6 bases and J gave up 1 base, with 9 bases separating them. This CDR3 region has 13 residues. CDR3 bases: TGTGCCAGCAGAGGGACTGCCCAAGAGACCCAGTACTTC. Its translation: CASRGTAQETQYF.